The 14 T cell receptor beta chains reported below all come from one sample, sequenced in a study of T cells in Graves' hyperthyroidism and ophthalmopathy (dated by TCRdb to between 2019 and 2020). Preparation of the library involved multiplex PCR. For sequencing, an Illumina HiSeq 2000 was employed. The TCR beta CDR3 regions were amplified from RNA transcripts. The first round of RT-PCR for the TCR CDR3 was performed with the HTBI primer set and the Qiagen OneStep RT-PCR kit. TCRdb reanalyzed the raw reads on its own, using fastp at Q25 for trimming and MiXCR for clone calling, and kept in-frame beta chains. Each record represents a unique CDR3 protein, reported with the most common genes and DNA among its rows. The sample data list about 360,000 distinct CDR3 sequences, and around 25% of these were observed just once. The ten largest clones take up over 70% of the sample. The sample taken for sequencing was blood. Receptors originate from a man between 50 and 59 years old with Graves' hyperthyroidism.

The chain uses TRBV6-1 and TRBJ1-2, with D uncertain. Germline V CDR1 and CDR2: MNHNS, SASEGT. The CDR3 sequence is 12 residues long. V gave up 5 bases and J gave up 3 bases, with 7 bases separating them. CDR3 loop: CASSPSDYGYTF. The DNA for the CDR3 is TGTGCCAGCAGTCCCTCAGACTATGGCTACACCTTC.

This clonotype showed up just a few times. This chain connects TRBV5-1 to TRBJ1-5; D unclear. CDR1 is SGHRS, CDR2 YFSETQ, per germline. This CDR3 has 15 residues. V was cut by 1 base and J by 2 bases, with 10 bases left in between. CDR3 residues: CASSLMGRGNQPQHF. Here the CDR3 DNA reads TGCGCCAGCAGCTTGATGGGTAGGGGCAATCAGCCCCAGCATTTT.

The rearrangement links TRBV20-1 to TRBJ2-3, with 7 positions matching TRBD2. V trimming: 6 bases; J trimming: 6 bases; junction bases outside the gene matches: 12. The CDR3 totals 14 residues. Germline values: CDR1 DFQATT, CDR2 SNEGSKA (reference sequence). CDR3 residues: CSAGLGDYLDTQYF. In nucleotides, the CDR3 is TGCAGTGCCGGACTTGGGGACTATTTGGATACGCAGTATTTT.

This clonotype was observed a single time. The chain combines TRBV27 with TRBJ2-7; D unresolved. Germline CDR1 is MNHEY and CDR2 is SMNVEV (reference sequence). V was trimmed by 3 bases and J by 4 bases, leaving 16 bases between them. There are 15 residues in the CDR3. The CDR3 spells CASSFLGSVVYEQYF. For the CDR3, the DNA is TGTGCCAGCAGTTTTTTAGGGTCGGTGGTTTACGAGCAGTACTTC.

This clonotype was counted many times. The CDR3 coding sequence is TGTGCCAGCAGTCCTGGGGGAGCGGGAGTCTATGAGCAGTTCTTC. It yields the protein CASSPGGAGVYEQFF. This sequence joins TRBV28 and TRBJ2-1, with 8 bases that match TRBD2. There are 15 residues in the CDR3. Germline V gene lookup returns CDR1 MDHEN and CDR2 SYDVKM. Losses at the gene ends were 5 bases for V and 8 bases for J; bases not matched to a gene: 11.

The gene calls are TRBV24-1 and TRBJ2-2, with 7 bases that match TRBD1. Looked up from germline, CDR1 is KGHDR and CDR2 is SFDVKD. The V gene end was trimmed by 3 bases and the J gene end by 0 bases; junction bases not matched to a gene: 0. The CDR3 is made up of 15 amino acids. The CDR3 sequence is CATSDDRANTGELFF. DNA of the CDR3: TGTGCCACCAGTGATGACAGGGCGAACACCGGGGAGCTGTTTTTT.

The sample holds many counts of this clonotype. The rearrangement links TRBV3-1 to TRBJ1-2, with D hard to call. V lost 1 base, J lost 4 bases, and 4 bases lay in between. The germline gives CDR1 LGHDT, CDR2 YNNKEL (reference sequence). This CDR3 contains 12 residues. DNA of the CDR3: TGTGCCAGCAGCCAAGGAGCCTATGGCTACACCTTC. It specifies CASSQGAYGYTF.

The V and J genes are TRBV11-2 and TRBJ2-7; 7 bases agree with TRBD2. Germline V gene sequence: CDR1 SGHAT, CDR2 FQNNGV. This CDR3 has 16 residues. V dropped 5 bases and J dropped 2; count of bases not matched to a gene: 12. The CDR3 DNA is TGTGCCAGCAGCCCGGGCCGTGGGAGGGGAACCTACGAGCAGTACTTC. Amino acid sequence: CASSPGRGRGTYEQYF.

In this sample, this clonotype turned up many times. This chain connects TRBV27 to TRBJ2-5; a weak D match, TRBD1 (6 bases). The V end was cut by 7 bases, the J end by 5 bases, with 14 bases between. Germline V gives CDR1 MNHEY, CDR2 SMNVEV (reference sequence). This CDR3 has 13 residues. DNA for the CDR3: TGTGCCAGCAAGACGAGGGGGTCGGAGACCCAGTACTTC. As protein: CASKTRGSETQYF.

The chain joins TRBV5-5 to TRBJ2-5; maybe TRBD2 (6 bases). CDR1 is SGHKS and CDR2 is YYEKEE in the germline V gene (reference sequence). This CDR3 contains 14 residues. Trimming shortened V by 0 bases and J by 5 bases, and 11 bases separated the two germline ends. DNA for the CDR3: TGTGCCAGCAGCTTGGAGCTAGCGATGGAGACCCAGTACTTC. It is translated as CASSLELAMETQYF. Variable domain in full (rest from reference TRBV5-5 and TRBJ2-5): DAGVTQSPTHLIKTRGQQVTLRCSPISGHKSVSWYQQVLGQGPQFIFQYYEKEERGRGNFPDRFSARQFPNYSSELNVNALLLGDSALYLCASSLELAMETQYFGPGTRLLVL.

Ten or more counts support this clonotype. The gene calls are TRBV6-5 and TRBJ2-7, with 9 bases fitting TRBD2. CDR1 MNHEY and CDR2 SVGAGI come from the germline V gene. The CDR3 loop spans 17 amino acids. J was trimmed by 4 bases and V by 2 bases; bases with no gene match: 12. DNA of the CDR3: TGTGCCAGCAGTTACGGGGTAGCGGGGGATTTTCCTTACGAGCAGTACTTC. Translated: CASSYGVAGDFPYEQYF.

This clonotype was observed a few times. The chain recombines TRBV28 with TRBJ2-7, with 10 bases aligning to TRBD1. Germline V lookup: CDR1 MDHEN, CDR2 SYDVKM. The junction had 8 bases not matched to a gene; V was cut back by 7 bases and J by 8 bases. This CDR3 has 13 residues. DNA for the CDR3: TGTGCCAGCAAAACTAGACAGGGGGCAAAGCAGTACTTC. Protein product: CASKTRQGAKQYF.

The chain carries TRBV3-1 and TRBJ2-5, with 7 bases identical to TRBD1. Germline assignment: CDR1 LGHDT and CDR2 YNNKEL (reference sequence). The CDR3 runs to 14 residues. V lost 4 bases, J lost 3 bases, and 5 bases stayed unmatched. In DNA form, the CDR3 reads TGTGCCAGCAGCCGTGGGACAGAGGAAGAGACCCAGTACTTC. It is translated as CASSRGTEEETQYF.

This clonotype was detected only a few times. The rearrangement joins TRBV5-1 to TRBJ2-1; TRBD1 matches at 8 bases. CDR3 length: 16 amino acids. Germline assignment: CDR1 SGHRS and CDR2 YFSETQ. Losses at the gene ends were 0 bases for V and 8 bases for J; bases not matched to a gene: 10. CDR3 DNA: TGCGCCAGCAGCTTGGGGGGGACAGGCATTGTCGATGAGCAGTTCTTC. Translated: CASSLGGTGIVDEQFF.